This TCR beta chain originates from a study of blood T cell repertoires in COVID-19. Study-level background: Samples representing acute and convalescent COVID-19 were sourced from the United States, Italy and Spain. Sources were T cells, B-cell-depleted T cells, or PBMCs; the material itself was cDNA or gDNA.

This CDR3 has 14 residues. CDR1 is SNHLY and CDR2 is FYNNEI in the germline V gene. Trimming took 4 bases from V and 6 from J, leaving 13 bases between them. As originally analysed: Estimation of nucleated cell counts was performed using reference gene primer amplification. Assay: immunoSEQ multiplex PCR; the TCRdb copy retains only in-frame clones and omits some. Clone size and V and J calls were adopted from that table, with D and trimming inferred from the DNA. The sample has about 26,000 clones, around 90% seen once. The source is a human donor in a cohort sampled during active COVID-19. V gene TRBV2 combines with J gene TRBJ1-5; D perhaps matches TRBD1 (6 bases). The sample taken for sequencing was peripheral blood. CDR3 sequence: CASSANQGFQPQHF. CDR3 nucleotide sequence: TGTGCCAGCAGTGCGAACCAGGGGTTTCAGCCCCAGCATTTT. Drawing the rest from reference TRBV2 and TRBJ1-5, the complete variable domain is EPEVTQTPSHQVTQMGQEVILRCVPISNHLYFYWYRQILGQKVEFLVSFYNNEISEKSEIFDDQFSVERPDGSNFTLKIRSTKLEDSAMYFCASSANQGFQPQHFGDGTRLSIL.